This TCR beta chain is drawn from a study of blood T cell repertoires in COVID-19. Study-wide background: Some COVID-19 samples were acute and others convalescent; all came from the United States, Italy and Spain. T cells, B-cell-depleted T cells, or PBMCs supplied cDNA or gDNA.

Trimming took 9 bases from V and 1 from J, leaving 16 bases between them. This CDR3 spans 15 amino acids. Germline values: CDR1 MDHEN, CDR2 SYDVKM. As handled by the study authors: Cell counts per sample came from amplifying reference gene primers. TCRdb keeps only in-frame clones here, not all; method: immunoSEQ multiplex PCR. The DNA gave D and trimming, while V, J and clone size come from that table. The data hold approximately 130,000 clones, with 75% to 90% observed a single time. Sample: peripheral blood. The chain has TRBV28 and TRBJ1-3; TRBD1 is a possible D gene (5 bases). This clonotype originated in a man aged 70-80 years with active or convalescent COVID-19. DNA for the CDR3: TGTGCCAGTGAGTTGGGGGGAGCGTCTGGAAACACCATATATTTT. Amino acid sequence: CASELGGASGNTIYF.